The 14 T cell receptor beta chains below all came from one sample that was sequenced in a study of blood T cell repertoires in COVID-19. Libraries were prepared by immunoSEQ multiplex PCR; TCRdb keeps only in-frame clonotypes and omits some of them. The sample has around 300,000 clones, 80% to 95% seen once; the top ten hold roughly 6.8%. What was sequenced was peripheral blood. The source of these receptors is a woman aged 25-40 years with COVID-19, enrolled during active disease.

This chain connects TRBV7-9 to TRBJ1-2; no definite D call. The germline V and J ends were trimmed by 5 bases and 7 bases, with 8 bases remaining between them. CDR3 length: 11 amino acids. Germline CDR1 SEHNR, CDR2 FQNEAQ (reference sequence). CDR3 residues: CASSPGFGYTF. In nucleotides, the CDR3 is TGTGCCAGCAGCCCGGGTTTTGGCTACACCTTC.

J is TRBJ1-6 and V is TRBV30; D ambiguous. Germline V gene lookup returns CDR1 GTSNPN and CDR2 SVGIG (reference sequence). The V gene lost 4 bases and the J gene lost 8 bases, with 15 bases spanning the gap. The CDR3 runs 14 residues. CDR3 loop: CAWTPGIGDSPLHF. CDR3 nucleotide sequence: TGTGCCTGGACCCCCGGGATTGGCGATTCACCCCTCCACTTT.

The CDR3 sequence is CSAEGTGADEKLFF. CDR3 in DNA: TGCAGCGCTGAGGGGACAGGGGCGGATGAAAAACTGTTTTTT. This chain connects TRBV29-1 to TRBJ1-4; 10 bases map to TRBD1. Germline loops: CDR1 SQVTM, CDR2 ANQGSEA. The CDR3 has 14 residues. Trimming took 7 bases from V and 6 from J; bases not matched to a gene: 8.

The V and J genes are TRBV7-9 and TRBJ2-7; D remains ambiguous. V was trimmed by 0 bases and J by 5 bases, leaving 2 bases between them. This CDR3 is built from 11 residues. Germline CDR1 reads SEHNR; CDR2 reads FQNEAQ (reference sequence). The CDR3 region is CASSLADEQYF. CDR3 nucleotide sequence: TGTGCCAGCAGCTTAGCCGACGAGCAGTACTTC.

The V gene is TRBV18, the J gene TRBJ2-2; TRBD1 matches at 10 bases. With V trimmed by 3 bases and J by 7 bases, 11 bases remained unmatched. CDR1 and CDR2 (germline): KGHSH, LQKENI. This CDR3 region has 17 residues. CDR3 coding DNA: TGTGCCAGCTCACCTCGACGGGACAGGGGCTTTGGCGGGGAGCTGTTTTTT. Protein: CASSPRRDRGFGGELFF.

The chain joins TRBV4-1 to TRBJ2-3, with 7 bases lining up with TRBD2. Germline V gene data show CDR1 as MGHRA and CDR2 as YSYEKL. This CDR3 is built from 15 residues. V trimming: 0 bases; J trimming: 2 bases; junction bases outside the gene matches: 2. CDR3 sequence reads: CASSQDTSATDTQYF. CDR3 nucleotide sequence: TGCGCCAGCAGCCAAGACACTAGCGCCACAGATACGCAGTATTTT.

The rearrangement joins TRBV30 to TRBJ1-2; D not certain. The CDR3 totals 13 residues. CDR1 GTSNPN and CDR2 SVGIG come from the germline V gene (reference sequence). V lost 0 bases and J 2 bases, leaving 7 bases between the germline ends. Here the CDR3 reads CAWSVPQNYGYTF. In DNA form, the CDR3 reads TGTGCCTGGAGTGTACCACAGAACTATGGCTACACCTTC.

This clone was seen only a few times. The rearrangement uses TRBV7-9 and TRBJ1-1; TRBD1 matches 9 bases. The CDR3 spans 15 residues. V was clipped by 2 bases and J by 2 bases; unmatched bases: 3. In germline, CDR1 is SEHNR, CDR2 FQNEAQ (reference sequence). CDR3 coding DNA: TGTGCCAGCAGCTTAAAGGACAGGGGCAACACTGAAGCTTTCTTT. Protein product: CASSLKDRGNTEAFF.

This clone has only one observation. The J gene is TRBJ1-5, the V gene TRBV6-1; D may be TRBD1 (6 bases). V was shortened by 1 base and J by 2 bases, with 18 bases between the two germline ends. Germline assignment: CDR1 MNHNS and CDR2 SASEGT. This CDR3 is 18 amino acids long. The CDR3 reads CASSEDGTRYWGNQPQHF. DNA of the CDR3: TGTGCCAGCAGTGAAGATGGGACACGATACTGGGGCAATCAGCCCCAGCATTTT.

The chain combines TRBV13 with TRBJ2-1; tentatively, D is TRBD2 (6 bases). Trimming pared 7 bases from V and 4 bases from J, leaving 26 bases between. Germline CDR1 PRHDT, CDR2 FYEKMQ (reference sequence). The CDR3 sequence is 18 residues long. The CDR3 region has the DNA TGTGCCAGCACCCCAGAGCCGGGAGCCACCGTAAAATACAATGAGCAGTTCTTC. Translating it yields CASTPEPGATVKYNEQFF.

This clone was seen once. The chain recombines TRBV6-5 with TRBJ1-1; D is unresolved. The CDR3 contains 13 residues. V gave up 4 bases and J gave up 1 base, with 7 bases separating them. Germline values: CDR1 MNHEY, CDR2 SVGAGI. The CDR3 nucleotides read TGTGCCAGCAGTTCAGGAGGGAACACTGAAGCTTTCTTT. Residues: CASSSGGNTEAFF.

This chain joins TRBV5-1 and TRBJ2-1; D gene uncertain. This CDR3 spans 15 amino acids. Germline values: CDR1 SGHRS, CDR2 YFSETQ. V was cut by 4 bases and J by 5 bases, with 16 bases left in between. The CDR3 nucleotides read TGCGCCAGCAGCCAAAGGATTGACCAGGACAATGAGCAGTTCTTC. Translating gives CASSQRIDQDNEQFF. Full variable domain (remainder filled in from reference TRBV5-1 and TRBJ2-1): KAGVTQTPRYLIKTRGQQVTLSCSPISGHRSVSWYQQTPGQGLQFLFEYFSETQRNKGNFPGRFSGRQFSNSRSEMNVSTLELGDSALYLCASSQRIDQDNEQFFGPGTRLTVL.

The rearrangement uses TRBV24-1 and TRBJ2-2; D gene ambiguous. Germline loops: CDR1 KGHDR, CDR2 SFDVKD. CDR3 length equals 13 residues. Trimming stripped 9 bases from V and 5 bases from J, with 12 bases between. The CDR3 bases are TGTGCCACCCGCGCACCCGTGACCGGGGAGCTGTTTTTT. Amino acids: CATRAPVTGELFF.

The V call is TRBV24-1, the J call TRBJ2-1; a possible D gene is TRBD2 (6 bases). The CDR3 is made up of 14 amino acids. Trimming removed 4 bases from V and 9 bases from J, with 15 bases in between. Germline V CDR1 and CDR2: KGHDR, SFDVKD. CDR3 in amino acids: CATSDPGTGGEQFF. The CDR3 DNA is TGTGCCACCAGTGACCCCGGGACCGGGGGTGAGCAGTTCTTC.